This TCR beta chain was captured by sequencing in a study of shared clonotypes between healthy human individuals. The ends were cut back, 1 base at V and 2 bases at J, with 30 bases in the middle. This CDR3 has 21 residues. Germline CDR1 and CDR2: MDHEN and SYDVKM. At a deep level, the assay was run. Some clones are missing from TCRdb's copy, which holds only in-frame ones; the method was immunoSEQ multiplex PCR. The table lists about 2.2 million clones, 90% to 95% of them singletons. Terminally differentiated effector memory CD45RA+ cells were left out of the naive CD8 fraction, which was CD45RO-negative and positively selected for CCR7. Donors comprised only Caucasian adults living in Nashville, Tennessee.

The sequence derives from a man between 18 and 35 years old in good health. Some clones in this sample may be carry-over from other donors' samples. V and J are TRBV28 and TRBJ2-7; weak D call: TRBD1 (6 bases). The specimen sequenced was naive CD8+ T cells from PBMCs. CDR3 DNA: TGTGCCAGCAGTTTATTTCGGGGAGTTGTGATGGGTATAACAGGGACCTACGAGCAGTACTTC. Protein sequence: CASSLFRGVVMGITGTYEQYF.